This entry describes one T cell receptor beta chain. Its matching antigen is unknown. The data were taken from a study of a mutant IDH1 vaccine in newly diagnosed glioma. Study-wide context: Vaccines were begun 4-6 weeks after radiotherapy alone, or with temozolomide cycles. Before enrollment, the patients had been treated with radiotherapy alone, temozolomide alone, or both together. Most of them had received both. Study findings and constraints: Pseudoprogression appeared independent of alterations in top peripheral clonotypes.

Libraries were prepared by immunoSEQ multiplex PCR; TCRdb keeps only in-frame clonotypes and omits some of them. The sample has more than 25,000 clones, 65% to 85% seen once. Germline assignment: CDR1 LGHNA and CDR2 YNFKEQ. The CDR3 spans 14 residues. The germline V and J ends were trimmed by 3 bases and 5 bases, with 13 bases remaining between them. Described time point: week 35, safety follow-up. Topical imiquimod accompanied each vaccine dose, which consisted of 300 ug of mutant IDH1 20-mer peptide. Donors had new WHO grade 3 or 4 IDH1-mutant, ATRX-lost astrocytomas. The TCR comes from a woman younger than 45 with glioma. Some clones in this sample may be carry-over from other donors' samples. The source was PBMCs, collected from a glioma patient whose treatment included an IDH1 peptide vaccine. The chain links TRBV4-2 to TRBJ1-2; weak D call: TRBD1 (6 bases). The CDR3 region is CASSHPRGGYGYTF. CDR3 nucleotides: TGTGCCAGCAGCCACCCGAGGGGGGGGTATGGCTACACCTTC.